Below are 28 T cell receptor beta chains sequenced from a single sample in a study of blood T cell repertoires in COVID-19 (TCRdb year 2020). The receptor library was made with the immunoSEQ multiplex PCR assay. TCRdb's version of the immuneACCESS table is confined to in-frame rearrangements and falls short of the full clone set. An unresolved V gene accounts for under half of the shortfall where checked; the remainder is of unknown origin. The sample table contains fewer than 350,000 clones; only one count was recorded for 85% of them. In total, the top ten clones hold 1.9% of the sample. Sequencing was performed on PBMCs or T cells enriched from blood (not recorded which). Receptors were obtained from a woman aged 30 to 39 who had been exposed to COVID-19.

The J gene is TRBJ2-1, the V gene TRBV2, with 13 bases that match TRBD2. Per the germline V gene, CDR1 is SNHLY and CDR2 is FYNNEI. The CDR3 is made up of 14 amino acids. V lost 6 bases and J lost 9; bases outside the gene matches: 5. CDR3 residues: CASRGTSGMSEQFF. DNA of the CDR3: TGTGCCAGCAGAGGGACTAGCGGGATGTCTGAGCAGTTCTTC.

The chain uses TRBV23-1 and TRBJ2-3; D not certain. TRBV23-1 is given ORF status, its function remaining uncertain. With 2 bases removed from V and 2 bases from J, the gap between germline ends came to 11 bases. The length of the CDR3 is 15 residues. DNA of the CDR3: TGCGCCAGCAGTCAAATGAGCTCTAACACAGATACGCAGTATTTT. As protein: CASSQMSSNTDTQYF.

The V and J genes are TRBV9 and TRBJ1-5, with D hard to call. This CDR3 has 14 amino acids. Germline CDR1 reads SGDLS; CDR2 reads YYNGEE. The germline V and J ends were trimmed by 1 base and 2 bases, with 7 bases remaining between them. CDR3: CASSVPRGNQPQHF. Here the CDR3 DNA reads TGTGCCAGCAGCGTACCAAGAGGCAATCAGCCCCAGCATTTT.

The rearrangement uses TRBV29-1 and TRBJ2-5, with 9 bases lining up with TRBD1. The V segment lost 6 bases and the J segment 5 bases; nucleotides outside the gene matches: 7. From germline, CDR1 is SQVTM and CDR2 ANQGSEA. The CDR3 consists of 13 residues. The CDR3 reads CSVRTGGGETQYF. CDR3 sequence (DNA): TGCAGCGTACGTACAGGGGGCGGGGAGACCCAGTACTTC.

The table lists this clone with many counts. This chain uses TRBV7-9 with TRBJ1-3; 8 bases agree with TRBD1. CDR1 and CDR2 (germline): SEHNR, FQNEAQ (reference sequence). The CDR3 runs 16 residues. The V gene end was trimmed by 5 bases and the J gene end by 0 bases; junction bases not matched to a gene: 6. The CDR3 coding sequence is TGTGCCAGCAGCGAGCCCAGGGGGCTCTCTGGAAACACCATATATTTT. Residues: CASSEPRGLSGNTIYF. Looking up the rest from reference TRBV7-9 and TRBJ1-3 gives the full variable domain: DTGVSQNPRHKITKRGQNVTFRCDPISEHNRLYWYRQTLGQGPEFLTYFQNEAQLEKSRLLSDRFSAERPKGSFSTLEIQRTEQGDSAMYLCASSEPRGLSGNTIYFGEGSWLTVV.

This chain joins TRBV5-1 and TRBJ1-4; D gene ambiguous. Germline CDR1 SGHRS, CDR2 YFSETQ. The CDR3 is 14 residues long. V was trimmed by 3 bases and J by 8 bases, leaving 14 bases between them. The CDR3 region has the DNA TGCGCCAGCAGCTGGGAGGGCGGAAACGAAAAACTGTTTTTT. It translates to CASSWEGGNEKLFF. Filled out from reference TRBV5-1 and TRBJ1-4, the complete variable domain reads KAGVTQTPRYLIKTRGQQVTLSCSPISGHRSVSWYQQTPGQGLQFLFEYFSETQRNKGNFPGRFSGRQFSNSRSEMNVSTLELGDSALYLCASSWEGGNEKLFFGSGTQLSVL.

For the CDR3, the DNA is TGTGCCAGCAGCTTCGGGACAGGGGGCCGGTTAGTCTACGAGCAGTACTTC. Protein: CASSFGTGGRLVYEQYF. J is TRBJ2-7 and V is TRBV7-8; TRBD1 agrees at 12 bases. Germline CDR1 and CDR2: SGHVS and FQNEAQ. V dropped 3 bases and J dropped 3; count of bases not matched to a gene: 9. The CDR3 totals 17 residues.

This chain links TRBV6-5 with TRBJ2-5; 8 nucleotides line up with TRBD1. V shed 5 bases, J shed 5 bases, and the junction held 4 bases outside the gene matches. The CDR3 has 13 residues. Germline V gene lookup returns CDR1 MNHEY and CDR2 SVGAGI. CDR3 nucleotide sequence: TGTGCCAGCAGTAGACAGGGGAGGGAGACCCAGTACTTC. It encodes CASSRQGRETQYF.

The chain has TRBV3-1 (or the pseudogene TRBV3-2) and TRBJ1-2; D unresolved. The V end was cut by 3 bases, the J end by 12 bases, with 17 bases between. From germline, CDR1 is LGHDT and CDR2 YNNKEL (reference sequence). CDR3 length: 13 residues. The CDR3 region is CASSHESATNNTF. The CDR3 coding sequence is TGTGCCAGCAGCCATGAGTCAGCGACCAATAACACCTTC.

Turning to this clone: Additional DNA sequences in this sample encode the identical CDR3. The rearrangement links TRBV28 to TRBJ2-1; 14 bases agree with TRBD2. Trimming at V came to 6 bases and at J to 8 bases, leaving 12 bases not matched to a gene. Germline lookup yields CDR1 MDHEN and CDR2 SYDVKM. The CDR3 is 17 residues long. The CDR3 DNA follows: TGTGCCAGCAGATCGCGTCCGGGACTAGCGGGAGTCTATGAGCAGTTCTTC. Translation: CASRSRPGLAGVYEQFF.

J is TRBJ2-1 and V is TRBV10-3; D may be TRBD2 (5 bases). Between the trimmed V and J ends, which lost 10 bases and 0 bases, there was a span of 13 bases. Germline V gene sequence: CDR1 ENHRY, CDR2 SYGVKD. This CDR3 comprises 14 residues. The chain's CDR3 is CATTGGYSYNEQFF. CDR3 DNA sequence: TGTGCCACCACGGGCGGGTACTCCTACAATGAGCAGTTCTTC.

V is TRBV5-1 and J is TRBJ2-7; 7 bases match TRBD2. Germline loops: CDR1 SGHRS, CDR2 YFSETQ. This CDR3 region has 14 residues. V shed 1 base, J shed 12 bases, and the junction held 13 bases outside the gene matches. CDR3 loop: CASSLTSAEPRWYF. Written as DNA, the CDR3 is TGCGCCAGCAGCTTGACTAGCGCCGAACCGAGGTGGTACTTC.

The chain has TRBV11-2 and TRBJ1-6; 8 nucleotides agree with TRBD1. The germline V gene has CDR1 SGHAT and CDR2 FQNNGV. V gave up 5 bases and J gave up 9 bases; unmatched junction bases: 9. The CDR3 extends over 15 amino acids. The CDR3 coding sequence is TGTGCCAGCAGCCTGGAGTCAGGGGGCACTTCACCCCTCCACTTT. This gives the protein CASSLESGGTSPLHF.

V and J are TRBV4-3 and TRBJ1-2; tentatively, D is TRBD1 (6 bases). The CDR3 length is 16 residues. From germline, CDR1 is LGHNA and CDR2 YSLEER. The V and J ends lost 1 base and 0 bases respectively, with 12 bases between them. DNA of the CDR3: TGCGCCAGCAGCCAAGTCGGGGGGGCTGCTAACTATGGCTACACCTTC. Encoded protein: CASSQVGGAANYGYTF.

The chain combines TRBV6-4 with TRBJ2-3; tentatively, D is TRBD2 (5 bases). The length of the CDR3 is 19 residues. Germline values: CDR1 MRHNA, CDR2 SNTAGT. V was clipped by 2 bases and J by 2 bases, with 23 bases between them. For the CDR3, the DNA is TGTGCCAGCAGTGACCATAGCGCGACCCGACCCTATCTCACAGATACGCAGTATTTT. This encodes CASSDHSATRPYLTDTQYF.

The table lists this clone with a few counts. The CDR3 loop reads CASSQDFGGAVRQKLFF. CDR3 bases: TGTGCCAGCAGCCAAGATTTCGGCGGGGCAGTAAGGCAAAAACTGTTTTTT. The chain employs TRBV14 and TRBJ1-4; D is perhaps TRBD1 (5 bases). This CDR3 region has 17 residues. Germline CDR1 and CDR2: SGHDN and FVKESK. Trimming took off 0 bases at V and 9 bases at J, with 20 bases between the two ends.

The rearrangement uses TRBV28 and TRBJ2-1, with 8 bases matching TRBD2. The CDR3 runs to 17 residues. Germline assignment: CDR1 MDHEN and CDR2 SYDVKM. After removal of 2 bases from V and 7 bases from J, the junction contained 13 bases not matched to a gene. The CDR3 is CASSLPPWAGGGNEQFF. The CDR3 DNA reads TGTGCCAGCAGTTTACCCCCCTGGGCGGGAGGTGGGAATGAGCAGTTCTTC.

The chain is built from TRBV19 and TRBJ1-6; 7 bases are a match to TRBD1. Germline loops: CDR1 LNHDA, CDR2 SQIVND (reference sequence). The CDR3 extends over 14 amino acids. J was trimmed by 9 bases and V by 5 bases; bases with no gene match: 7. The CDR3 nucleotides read TGTGCCAGTAGTTTCGACAGGGAAAGTTCACCCCTCCACTTT. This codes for CASSFDRESSPLHF.

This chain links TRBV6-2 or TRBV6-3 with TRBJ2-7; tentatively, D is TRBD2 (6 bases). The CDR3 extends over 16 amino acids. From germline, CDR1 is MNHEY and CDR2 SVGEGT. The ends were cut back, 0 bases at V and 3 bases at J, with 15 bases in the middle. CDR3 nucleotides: TGTGCCAGCAGTTACTCTGGGGGAGGCATCCTCTACGAGCAGTACTTC. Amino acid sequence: CASSYSGGGILYEQYF.

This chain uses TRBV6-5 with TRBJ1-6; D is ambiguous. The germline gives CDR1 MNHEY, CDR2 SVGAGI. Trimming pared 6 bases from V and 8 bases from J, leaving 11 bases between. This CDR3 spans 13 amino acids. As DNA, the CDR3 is TGTGCCAGCAGCTCTAAGTATGATTCACCCCTCCACTTT. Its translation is CASSSKYDSPLHF.

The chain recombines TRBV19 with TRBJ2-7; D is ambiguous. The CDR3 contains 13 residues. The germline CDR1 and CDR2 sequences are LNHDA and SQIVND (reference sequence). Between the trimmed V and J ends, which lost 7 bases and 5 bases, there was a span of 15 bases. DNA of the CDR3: TGTGCCAGTAAACAGACGGCCCGCCACGAGCAGTACTTC. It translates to CASKQTARHEQYF.

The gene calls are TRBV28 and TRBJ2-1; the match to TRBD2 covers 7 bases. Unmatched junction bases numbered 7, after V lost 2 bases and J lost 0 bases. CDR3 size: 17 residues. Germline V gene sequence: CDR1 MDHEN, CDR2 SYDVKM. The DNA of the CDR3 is TGTGCCAGCAGTTTAGGGGGAGGGATCCCCTCCTACAATGAGCAGTTCTTC. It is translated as CASSLGGGIPSYNEQFF.

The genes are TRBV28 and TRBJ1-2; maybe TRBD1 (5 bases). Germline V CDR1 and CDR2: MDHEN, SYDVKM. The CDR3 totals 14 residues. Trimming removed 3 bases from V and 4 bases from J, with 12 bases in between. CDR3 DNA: TGTGCCAGCAGTTTTGTCTTGCAGGGCTATGGCTACACCTTC. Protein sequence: CASSFVLQGYGYTF.

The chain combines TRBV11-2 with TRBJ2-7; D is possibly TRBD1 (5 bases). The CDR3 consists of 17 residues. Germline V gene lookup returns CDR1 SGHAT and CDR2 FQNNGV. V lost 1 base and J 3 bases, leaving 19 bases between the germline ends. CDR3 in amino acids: CASSLGYGRQGLYEQYF. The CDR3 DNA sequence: TGTGCCAGCAGCTTAGGATATGGAAGGCAGGGTCTCTACGAGCAGTACTTC.

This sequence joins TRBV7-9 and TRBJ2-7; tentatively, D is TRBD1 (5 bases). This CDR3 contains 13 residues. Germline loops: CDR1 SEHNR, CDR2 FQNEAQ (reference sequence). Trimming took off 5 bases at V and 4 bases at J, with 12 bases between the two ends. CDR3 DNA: TGTGCCAGCAGCCTCGTCGACAGTTACGAGCAGTACTTC. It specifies CASSLVDSYEQYF. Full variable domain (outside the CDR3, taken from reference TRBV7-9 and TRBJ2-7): DTGVSQNPRHKITKRGQNVTFRCDPISEHNRLYWYRQTLGQGPEFLTYFQNEAQLEKSRLLSDRFSAERPKGSFSTLEIQRTEQGDSAMYLCASSLVDSYEQYFGPGTRLTVT.

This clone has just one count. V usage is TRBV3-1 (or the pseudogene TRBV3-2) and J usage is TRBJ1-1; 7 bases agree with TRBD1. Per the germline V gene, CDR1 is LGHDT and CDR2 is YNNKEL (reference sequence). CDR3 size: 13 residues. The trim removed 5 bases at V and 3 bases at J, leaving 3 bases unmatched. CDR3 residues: CASSYTGDTEAFF. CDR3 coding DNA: TGTGCCAGCAGCTATACAGGGGACACTGAAGCTTTCTTT.

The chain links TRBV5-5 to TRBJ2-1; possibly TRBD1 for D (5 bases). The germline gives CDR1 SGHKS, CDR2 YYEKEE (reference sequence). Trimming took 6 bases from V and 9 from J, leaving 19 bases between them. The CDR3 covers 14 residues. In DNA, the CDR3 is TGTGCCAGCACCACGTGGGGCTCTTCTGGTGAGCAGTTCTTC. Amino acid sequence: CASTTWGSSGEQFF.

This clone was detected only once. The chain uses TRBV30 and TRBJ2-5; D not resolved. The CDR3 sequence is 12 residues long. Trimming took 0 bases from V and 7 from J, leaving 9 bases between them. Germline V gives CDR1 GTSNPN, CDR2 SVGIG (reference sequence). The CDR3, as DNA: TGTGCCTGGAGTGTATGGCGAGGGACCCAGTACTTC. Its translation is CAWSVWRGTQYF.